Listed below are T cell receptor beta chains from one sample, sequenced in a study of blood T cells in healthy people across ages. TCRdb reprocessed the 5' RACE reads with MiXCR, giving one entry per CDR3 protein. The table lists approximately 940,000 distinct CDR3 sequences, about 44% of them singletons, with roughly 13% in the top ten. The sample comprised blood. The receptors derive from a man aged 25-45 years in good health. Both conserved end residues are part of each CDR3. D genes are given only for firm matches. Clone size is given for some rows only: seen once, a few or many times, or a class if the clone is expanded.

size,J,V,D,CDR3,DNA
.,TRBJ2-7,TRBV10-3,.,CAISERDPTTEQYF,TGTGCCATCAGTGAGCGAGACCCAACCACCGAGCAGTACTTC
few,TRBJ2-5,TRBV20-1,.,CSARGGKGIETQYF,TGCAGTGCTAGAGGTGGTAAAGGGATAGAGACCCAGTACTTC
.,TRBJ2-7,TRBV30,.,CAWSVSWDEQYF,TGTGCCTGGAGTGTAAGTTGGGACGAGCAGTACTTC
.,TRBJ2-1,TRBV12-3/TRBV12-4,TRBD2,CASSLAGTRKYNEQFF,TGTGCCAGCAGTTTAGCAGGGACTAGGAAGTACAATGAGCAGTTCTTC
once,TRBJ2-5,TRBV6-1,TRBD1,CASSVDSRGRETQYF,TGTGCCAGCAGTGTTGACTCCAGGGGGCGAGAGACCCAGTACTTC
few,TRBJ2-7,TRBV6-5,.,CASSRYAGAAYEQYF,TGTGCCAGCAGCCGCTATGCGGGGGCCGCCTACGAGCAGTACTTC
.,TRBJ1-2,TRBV29-1,.,CSENGDQGSGNGYTF,TGCAGCGAAAACGGAGACCAGGGGTCGGGGAATGGCTACACCTTC
many,TRBJ2-7,TRBV5-1,.,CASSPGTNYEQYF,TGTGCCAGCAGTCCCGGGACGAACTACGAGCAGTACTTC
few,TRBJ2-5,TRBV15,TRBD1,CATSSGTDVRETQYF,TGTGCCACCAGCAGTGGGACAGACGTTCGGGAGACCCAGTACTTC
.,TRBJ2-1,TRBV27,TRBD1,CASSDGQGKYNEQFF,TGTGCCAGCAGCGACGGACAGGGAAAATACAATGAGCAGTTCTTC
.,TRBJ2-5,TRBV20-1,.,CSAIGGETQYF,TGCAGTGCTATTGGGGGTGAGACCCAGTACTTC
.,TRBJ2-7,TRBV6-5,TRBD1,CASGRTGGPSYEQYF,TGTGCCAGCGGTCGGACAGGGGGCCCCTCCTACGAGCAGTACTTC
.,TRBJ1-5,TRBV11-2,TRBD1,CASSSSGVSTGPDQPQHF,TGTGCCAGCAGCTCTTCAGGTGTCTCGACAGGGCCGGATCAGCCCCAGCATTTT
.,TRBJ2-5,TRBV7-3,.,CASRVTGGEQETQYF,TGTGCCAGCAGGGTAACCGGGGGAGAACAAGAGACCCAGTACTTC
many,TRBJ2-7,TRBV29-1,TRBD1,CSVEGQGNYEQYF,TGCAGCGTCGAGGGACAGGGGAACTACGAGCAGTACTTC
.,TRBJ1-4,TRBV4-3,TRBD1,CASSQGDRGQGFEKLFF,TGCGCCAGCAGCCAAGGGGATAGGGGACAGGGCTTCGAAAAACTGTTTTTT
few,TRBJ1-6,TRBV6-1,.,CASSPNTGIAYNSPLHF,TGTGCCAGCAGCCCGAATACAGGGATCGCCTATAATTCACCCCTCCACTTT
.,TRBJ2-3,TRBV2,.,CASSEGSRTDTQYF,TGTGCCAGCAGTGAAGGATCGCGCACAGATACGCAGTATTTT
.,TRBJ2-1,TRBV9,TRBD1,CASSPGQGASYNEQFF,TGTGCCAGCAGCCCCGGACAGGGGGCCTCCTACAATGAGCAGTTCTTC
.,TRBJ2-5,TRBV20-1,.,CSASAGVYQETQYF,TGCAGTGCTAGTGCCGGGGTGTACCAAGAGACCCAGTACTTC
few,TRBJ2-7,TRBV12-3/TRBV12-4,.,CASSYGHVPYF,TGTGCCAGCAGTTACGGACACGTCCCGTACTTC
.,TRBJ2-5,TRBV4-1,.,CAGSQVRAETQYF,TGCGCCGGCAGCCAAGTCCGGGCAGAGACCCAGTACTTC
.,TRBJ1-1,TRBV20-1,.,CSARGWGNTEAFF,TGCAGTGCTAGAGGTTGGGGGAACACTGAAGCTTTCTTT
few,TRBJ2-4,TRBV2,.,CASKEAALAKNIQYF,TGTGCCAGCAAGGAAGCTGCCCTAGCCAAAAACATTCAGTACTTC
few,TRBJ2-1,TRBV18,TRBD2,CASSPWETSEGGAEQFF,TGTGCCAGCTCACCATGGGAGACTAGCGAAGGTGGGGCTGAGCAGTTCTTC
.,TRBJ2-5,TRBV7-9,.,CASSIGGFETQYF,TGTGCCAGCAGCATCGGAGGGTTTGAGACCCAGTACTTC
.,TRBJ1-5,TRBV29-1,.,CSVVGGSNQPQHF,TGCAGCGTTGTTGGGGGAAGCAATCAGCCCCAGCATTTT
.,TRBJ2-3,TRBV7-2,.,CASSLEGRGRYTQYF,TGTGCCAGCAGCTTAGAGGGACGGGGACGGTATACGCAGTATTTT
.,TRBJ2-1,TRBV5-1,.,CASSAAGTTYNEQFF,TGCGCCAGCAGCGCAGCCGGGACCACCTACAATGAGCAGTTCTTC
few,TRBJ1-2,TRBV29-1,.,CSVVGEGGGYTF,TGCAGCGTTGTCGGGGAAGGGGGTGGCTACACCTTC
few,TRBJ2-1,TRBV5-1,TRBD1,CASSWGQGSYNEQFF,TGCGCCAGCAGTTGGGGACAGGGGTCCTACAATGAGCAGTTCTTC
many,TRBJ1-5,TRBV5-1,TRBD1,CASSPDRGDQPQHF,TGCGCCAGCAGCCCAGACAGGGGGGATCAGCCCCAGCATTTT
.,TRBJ2-6,TRBV12-3/TRBV12-4,TRBD1,CASSPRTGGSGANVLTF,TGTGCCAGCAGTCCCCGGACAGGCGGCTCTGGGGCCAACGTCCTGACTTTC
.,TRBJ2-5,TRBV15,.,CATSRDAGWEQYF,TGTGCCACCAGCAGAGACGCAGGGTGGGAGCAGTACTTC
.,TRBJ2-5,TRBV5-6,.,CANKGTPGRATQYF,TGTGCCAACAAAGGGACACCAGGGAGGGCGACCCAGTACTTC
.,TRBJ2-7,TRBV4-2,.,CASSFKIGGLNEQYF,TGTGCCAGCAGCTTCAAGATCGGGGGGCTGAACGAGCAGTACTTC
.,TRBJ2-7,TRBV18,.,CASSPLGQVANEQYF,TGTGCCAGCTCACCACTCGGGCAGGTCGCCAACGAGCAGTACTTC
.,TRBJ1-6,TRBV6-6,.,CASSSRNAPLHF,TGTGCCAGCAGTTCGCGGAATGCACCCCTCCACTTT
.,TRBJ2-2,TRBV7-2,.,CASSLILVSRTGELFF,TGTGCCAGCAGCTTAATTCTCGTCTCACGCACCGGGGAGCTGTTTTTT
.,TRBJ1-1,TRBV27,.,CASADGLNTEAFF,TGTGCCAGCGCGGATGGCCTTAACACTGAAGCTTTCTTT
few,TRBJ2-7,TRBV29-1,.,CSAGDGAYEQYF,TGCAGCGCCGGGGACGGAGCCTACGAGCAGTACTTC
.,TRBJ2-1,TRBV6-5,.,CASSPGGEANNEQFF,TGTGCCAGCAGTCCTGGAGGGGAGGCGAACAATGAGCAGTTCTTC
.,TRBJ2-1,TRBV20-1,TRBD2,CSAGRAGDSYNEQFF,TGCAGTGCAGGTCGTGCGGGGGACTCCTACAATGAGCAGTTCTTC
.,TRBJ2-5,TRBV20-1,.,CSASGTEQETQYF,TGCAGTGCTAGCGGGACTGAGCAAGAGACCCAGTACTTC
few,TRBJ2-5,TRBV11-2,.,CASSLGYSETQYF,TGTGCCAGCAGCTTAGGTTATTCGGAGACCCAGTACTTC
.,TRBJ2-7,TRBV20-1,.,CSARRAATYEQYF,TGCAGTGCTAGACGGGCGGCTACCTACGAGCAGTACTTC
.,TRBJ2-7,TRBV4-2,TRBD1,CASSQGARDSSSYEQYF,TGTGCCAGCAGCCAAGGGGCCCGGGACAGCTCTTCCTACGAGCAGTACTTC
.,TRBJ1-3,TRBV16,.,CASSQSGFSGNTIYF,TGTGCCAGCAGCCAATCGGGGTTCTCTGGAAACACCATATATTTT
.,TRBJ1-4,TRBV27,.,CTSTSQDGGEKLFF,TGTACCAGCACCTCGCAAGACGGCGGTGAAAAACTGTTTTTT
.,TRBJ2-5,TRBV6-2/TRBV6-3,.,CATEFLYQETQYF,TGTGCCACCGAGTTCTTGTACCAAGAGACCCAGTACTTC
.,TRBJ1-5,TRBV19,.,CASTRSGISNQPQHF,TGTGCCAGTACCCGATCAGGGATCAGCAATCAGCCCCAGCATTTT
.,TRBJ1-4,TRBV7-2,TRBD1,CASSLPAGQDLSEKLFF,TGTGCCAGCAGCTTACCGGCGGGACAGGATTTGTCAGAAAAACTGTTTTTT
few,TRBJ2-1,TRBV20-1,.,CSAFFRKQGRVYNEQFF,TGCAGTGCTTTTTTCCGAAAGCAGGGGAGGGTCTACAATGAGCAGTTCTTC
.,TRBJ2-5,TRBV4-3,TRBD2,CASSYTLGLGETQYF,TGCGCCAGCAGCTACACTTTAGGACTAGGAGAGACCCAGTACTTC
.,TRBJ2-2,TRBV6-2/TRBV6-3,.,CATANTGELFF,TGTGCCACCGCAAACACCGGGGAGCTGTTTTTT
.,TRBJ2-7,TRBV7-2,.,CASSVGGFGSYEQYF,TGTGCCAGCAGTGTAGGGGGTTTCGGATCCTACGAGCAGTACTTC
few,TRBJ2-1,TRBV6-4,TRBD2,CASRNIAGGINEQFF,TGTGCCAGCAGGAACATAGCGGGGGGGATAAATGAGCAGTTCTTC